The present T cell receptor (beta chain) was sequenced within a study of T cell responses to AZD1222 COVID-19 vaccine. General study results and limits: In the spike-specific TCR repertoire, nearly half reportedly target unmutated variant regions.

CDR1 is MNHNS, CDR2 SASEGT, per germline. The CDR3 runs 14 residues. Trimming removed 1 base from V and 3 bases from J, with 10 bases in between. TCRdb's copy holds only in-frame clones and misses some; the assay was immunoSEQ multiplex PCR. The sample carries 90,000 to 110,000 clones, more than 70% recorded once. On this clone: Its antigen is still unknown.

The chain recombines TRBV6-1 with TRBJ2-7; D remains ambiguous. The TCR was taken from an adult in good health. The sequencing here drew on peripheral blood, taken on day 0 of AZD1222 vaccination. The CDR3 nucleotides read TGTGCCAGCAGTGAAGGGGTGGGTGGCTACGAGCAGTACTTC. As protein: CASSEGVGGYEQYF.